Each of the 21 T cell receptor beta chains below was sequenced from the same sample in a study of early T cells in non-severe SARS-CoV-2 infection. Via MiXCR, TCRdb re-called the 5' RACE reads, giving one row per CDR3 protein. The sample has approximately 28,000 distinct CDR3 sequences; around 6% are singletons. This specimen was whole blood, taken at baseline. All receptors derive from an adult who was a healthcare worker with PCR-confirmed SARS-CoV-2 infection or an uninfected control (not recorded which).

This clonotype showed up just a few times. V gene TRBV7-2 combines with J gene TRBJ2-5, with TRBD2 matching over 7 bases. V was clipped by 1 base and J by 5 bases; unmatched bases: 7. Germline lookup yields CDR1 SGHTA and CDR2 FQGNSA. This CDR3 has 15 residues. The CDR3: CASSLVGGSYETQYF. CDR3 bases: TGTGCCAGCAGCTTAGTGGGCGGGAGTTATGAGACCCAGTACTTC.

This clonotype has more than one count but fewer than ten. CDR3 coding DNA: TGTGCCAGCAGTCACGCAGACTACGAGCAGTACTTC. Its translation: CASSHADYEQYF. The V call is TRBV28, the J call TRBJ2-7; D gene uncertain. V dropped 5 bases and J dropped 3 bases, with 8 bases sitting between them. This CDR3 comprises 12 residues. Germline lookup yields CDR1 MDHEN and CDR2 SYDVKM.

This clonotype was found many times. The V gene is TRBV7-9, the J gene TRBJ2-1; the match to TRBD2 covers 10 bases. The CDR3 has 15 amino acids. Trimming took 2 bases from V and 8 from J; bases not matched to a gene: 6. Germline lookup yields CDR1 SEHNR and CDR2 FQNEAQ (reference sequence). CDR3 DNA sequence: TGTGCCAGCAGCTTAATAACTAGCGGGGTGTATGAGCAGTTCTTC. Encoded protein: CASSLITSGVYEQFF. Using reference TRBV7-9 and TRBJ2-1 for the parts outside the CDR3, the full variable domain is DTGVSQNPRHKITKRGQNVTFRCDPISEHNRLYWYRQTLGQGPEFLTYFQNEAQLEKSRLLSDRFSAERPKGSFSTLEIQRTEQGDSAMYLCASSLITSGVYEQFFGPGTRLTVL.

This clonotype was detected many times. The rearrangement links TRBV18 to TRBJ1-2; D ambiguous. V gave up 6 bases and J gave up 0 bases, with 11 bases separating them. The CDR3 totals 14 residues. Germline lookup yields CDR1 KGHSH and CDR2 LQKENI. This CDR3 reads CASSLLTTNYGYTF. The CDR3 region has the DNA TGTGCCAGCTCCCTGTTGACTACTAACTATGGCTACACCTTC.

About this clonotype: Since a much larger clone is just one base distant, this may be a read error. The chain is built from TRBV12-3 or TRBV12-4 and TRBJ2-7, with unresolved D. V was trimmed by 10 bases and J by 6 bases, leaving 16 bases between them. This CDR3 is 12 amino acids long. CDR3 sequence reads: CANSRPGGEQYF. In DNA form, the CDR3 reads TGTGCCAACAGCCGCCCAGGTGGCGAGCAGTACTTC.

This clonotype has ten or more counts. The chain is built from TRBV12-3 or TRBV12-4 and TRBJ2-5, with D maybe TRBD2 (6 bases). Trimming pared 2 bases from V and 0 bases from J, leaving 10 bases between. This CDR3 has 15 residues. This CDR3 is CASSLKAGYQETQYF. The CDR3 coding sequence is TGTGCCAGCAGTTTAAAGGCGGGGTACCAAGAGACCCAGTACTTC.

The chain combines TRBV20-1 with TRBJ2-1; D may be TRBD2 (5 bases). The CDR3 covers 15 residues. V lost 0 bases to trimming and J lost 3 bases, with 12 bases between them. Germline V gene sequence: CDR1 DFQATT, CDR2 SNEGSKA (reference sequence). Here the CDR3 DNA reads TGCAGTGCTAGAGATTTCGGGATTGGCTACAATGAGCAGTTCTTC. This translates into CSARDFGIGYNEQFF.

This clonotype was seen repeatedly, ten times or more. CDR3: CASSPRLADQETQYF. The DNA for the CDR3 is TGTGCCAGCTCACCACGACTAGCGGATCAAGAGACCCAGTACTTC. This chain joins TRBV18 and TRBJ2-5; TRBD2 matches 9 bases. CDR1 and CDR2 (germline): KGHSH, LQKENI. V dropped 1 base and J dropped 2; count of bases not matched to a gene: 2. This CDR3 comprises 15 residues.

This clonotype was observed at least ten times. V and J are TRBV2 and TRBJ2-5, with unresolved D. The germline V gene has CDR1 SNHLY and CDR2 FYNNEI. The CDR3 contains 13 residues. V lost 8 bases, J lost 3 bases, and 13 bases lay in between. The CDR3, as DNA: TGTGCCAGCCGGACGGAAATAAAAGAGACCCAGTACTTC. This translates into CASRTEIKETQYF.

Only a few counts were recorded for this clonotype. The chain joins TRBV2 to TRBJ2-5; the D gene is possibly TRBD2 (6 bases). V lost 6 bases and J 5 bases, leaving 16 bases between the germline ends. Per germline, CDR1 SNHLY and CDR2 FYNNEI. The CDR3 loop spans 14 amino acids. CDR3 in DNA: TGTGCCAGCAGCGCGGGATTTAGCACGGAGACCCAGTACTTC. Its translation: CASSAGFSTETQYF.

With respect to this clonotype: The CDR3 does not end in the conserved phenylalanine or tryptophan, so this is likely a read error. This sequence joins TRBV28 and TRBJ2-7, with D maybe TRBD2 (5 bases). Trimming removed 3 bases from V and 4 bases from J, with 28 bases in between. The length of the CDR3 is 19 residues. The germline CDR1 and CDR2 sequences are MDHEN and SYDVKM. The CDR3 reads CASSFTPHGGRAESYEQYL. CDR3 sequence (DNA): TGTGCCAGCAGTTTCACCCCACATGGCGGGCGGGCGGAGAGTTACGAGCAGTACCTC.

This clonotype was counted at least ten times. This rearrangement joins TRBV10-3 to TRBJ2-3; 10 bases fit TRBD2. The CDR3 spans 17 residues. The ends lost 0 bases at V and 0 bases at J; junction bases unmatched: 3. Germline loops: CDR1 ENHRY, CDR2 SYGVKD. CDR3 sequence: CAISESETSGSTDTQYF. In DNA, the CDR3 is TGTGCCATCAGTGAGTCCGAGACTAGCGGGAGCACAGATACGCAGTATTTT.

This clonotype occurred many times. The gene calls are TRBV20-1 and TRBJ2-7; the match to TRBD1 covers 7 bases. The V segment lost 3 bases and the J segment 3 bases; nucleotides outside the gene matches: 5. Germline V gene sequence: CDR1 DFQATT, CDR2 SNEGSKA (reference sequence). The CDR3 runs to 13 residues. The CDR3 spells CSASRDRYYEQYF. CDR3 in DNA: TGCAGTGCTAGTAGGGACAGATACTACGAGCAGTACTTC.

In its sample, this clonotype was seen many times. V usage is TRBV19 and J usage is TRBJ2-2; D unclear. The V and J ends lost 3 bases and 1 base respectively, with 6 bases between them. CDR3 length: 14 amino acids. Germline CDR1 reads LNHDA; CDR2 reads SQIVND (reference sequence). Here the CDR3 DNA reads TGTGCCAGTAGTATTCTTCTGAACACCGGGGAGCTGTTTTTT. Translated, it gives CASSILLNTGELFF.

This clonotype has ten or more counts. The chain carries TRBV2 and TRBJ1-5; D is ambiguous. The V gene's germline CDR1 is SNHLY and CDR2 FYNNEI. This CDR3 has 13 residues. Trimming cost V 4 bases and J 3 bases, with 7 bases left between them. The CDR3 DNA reads as TGTGCCAGCAGTGGGCAGATCAATCAGCCCCAGCATTTT. Translating it yields CASSGQINQPQHF.

This chain links TRBV30 with TRBJ1-2, with D uncertain. CDR3 length equals 12 residues. The germline V gene encodes CDR1 GTSNPN and CDR2 SVGIG (reference sequence). V lost 7 bases and J lost 6, with 15 bases in between. The chain's CDR3 is CAFAPHTDGYTF. CDR3 nucleotide sequence: TGTGCCTTCGCGCCCCACACAGATGGCTACACCTTC.

In its sample, this clonotype was seen many times. The chain joins TRBV5-1 to TRBJ2-2; the match to TRBD2 covers 11 bases. This CDR3 comprises 18 residues. The ends lost 4 bases at V and 7 bases at J; junction bases unmatched: 15. Germline loops: CDR1 SGHRS, CDR2 YFSETQ. Here the CDR3 DNA reads TGCGCCAGCAGCCCTATAGCGGGAGGGCCGACAAGAGGCGGGGAGCTGTTTTTT. Encoded protein: CASSPIAGGPTRGGELFF.

This clonotype was counted ten times or more. The V call is TRBV21-1, the J call TRBJ2-1; no DNA check was done on the table's D call, TRBD2. TRBV21-1 is assigned pseudogene status. The CDR3 covers 19 residues. The CDR3 nucleotides read TGTGCCAGCAGCCCCCCTCCAGGGACTAGCGGGAGAAACGGTGATGAGCAGTTCTTC. It codes for CASSPPPGTSGRNGDEQFF.

This clonotype has at least ten counts. This rearrangement joins TRBV28 to TRBJ2-7, with D perhaps matching TRBD1 or TRBD2 (7 bases each). The CDR3 runs 16 residues. V was shortened by 2 bases and J by 4 bases, with 18 bases between the two germline ends. CDR1 is MDHEN and CDR2 is SYDVKM in the germline V gene. The chain's CDR3 is CASSLPRSQGGYEQYF. The DNA of the CDR3 is TGTGCCAGCAGTTTACCCAGGTCTCAGGGGGGGTACGAGCAGTACTTC.

There are many counts of this clonotype. V usage is TRBV27 and J usage is TRBJ1-1, with D possibly matching TRBD1 (5 bases). V lost 10 bases and J lost 3, with 18 bases in between. Per the germline V gene, CDR1 is MNHEY and CDR2 is SMNVEV (reference sequence). The CDR3 totals 14 residues. CDR3 bases: TGTGCCACTAGACCTTGGGACGGATACACTGAAGCTTTCTTT. Amino acid sequence: CATRPWDGYTEAFF.

This clonotype occurred many times. The CDR3 DNA reads as TGCGCCAGCAGCCACCAGGACAGGGCCACTGAAGCTTTCTTT. It specifies CASSHQDRATEAFF. This sequence joins TRBV4-3 and TRBJ1-1, with TRBD1 matching 8 bases. This CDR3 comprises 14 residues. With V trimmed by 3 bases and J by 4 bases, 4 bases remained unmatched. The germline V gene encodes CDR1 LGHNA and CDR2 YSLEER.